Below, 7 T cell receptor beta chains from the same sample are listed, as sequenced in a study of immune heterogeneity within non-small cell lung tumors. Using 32 V and 13 J primers, multiplex PCR amplified TCR beta CDR3. TCRdb processed the multiplex PCR reads anew with MiXCR; each CDR3 protein has one entry. The table includes about 20,000 distinct CDR3 sequences, roughly 30% detected once. Template material for each sample was about 0.55 ug of bulk tumor genomic DNA. Multiple biopsies spaced far apart were taken from each primary tumor during surgery. Samples came from untreated patients having curative surgery for newly diagnosed non-small cell lung cancer. Sequenced sample: lung tumor tissue. These receptors were obtained from a man aged 40-49 years with non-small cell lung cancer.

By sample fraction, this clonotype is medium-sized (0.01 to 0.1%). The chain is built from TRBV7-8 and TRBJ2-7, with 14 bases aligning to TRBD2. V was clipped by 5 bases and J by 3 bases; unmatched bases: 3. The CDR3 is made up of 15 amino acids. CDR1 SGHVS and CDR2 FQNEAQ come from the germline V gene. The CDR3 loop is CASSVGLAGGYEQYF. Here the CDR3 DNA reads TGTGCCAGCAGCGTCGGACTAGCGGGAGGCTACGAGCAGTACTTC.

This clonotype is medium-sized by share. This chain connects TRBV20-1 to TRBJ2-7, with 7 nucleotides matching TRBD2. Unmatched junction bases numbered 3, after V lost 4 bases and J lost 0 bases. Germline CDR1 and CDR2: DFQATT and SNEGSKA (reference sequence). This CDR3 is 13 amino acids long. CDR3 nucleotide sequence: TGCAGTGCTACTCCTAGCGGCTCCTACGAGCAGTACTTC. Translation: CSATPSGSYEQYF.

This clonotype showed up just a few times. V is TRBV7-2 and J is TRBJ1-2; D not certain. Germline loops: CDR1 SGHTA, CDR2 FQGNSA. V was cut by 1 base and J by 2 bases, with 11 bases left in between. The CDR3 sequence is 15 residues long. CDR3: CASSLVVAGNYGYTF. CDR3 coding DNA: TGTGCCAGCAGCTTAGTCGTGGCAGGAAACTATGGCTACACCTTC.

Notes on this clonotype: One end of the junction is discordant with germline, which a read error may explain. The rearrangement uses TRBV7-2 and TRBJ1-1; D unclear. Germline V gene lookup returns CDR1 SGHTA and CDR2 FQGNSA. This CDR3 spans 13 amino acids. The CDR3 DNA reads TGTGCCAGCAGCTCTGCGATGAACAGTGAAGCTTTCTTT. Translation: CASSSAMNSEAFF.

Concerning this clonotype itself: One junction end does not reproduce the germline sequence, and a read error may be involved. This chain connects TRBV7-2 to TRBJ1-5, with D unresolved. The germline CDR1 and CDR2 sequences are SGHTA and FQGNSA. This CDR3 is built from 14 residues. The CDR3 is CVSSQNLGNQPQHF. CDR3 nucleotides: TGTGTCAGCAGCCAGAATCTTGGCAATCAGCCCCAGCATTTT.

This clonotype was seen only once. A junction end diverges from the germline sequence, so it may reflect a read error. The V and J genes are TRBV5-1 and TRBJ2-6; D gene uncertain. Germline-derived CDR1 and CDR2 are SGHRS and YFSETQ. CDR3 length: 16 amino acids. CDR3 nucleotide sequence: TGCGCCAGGAGCTTGGCAGGCCAGCCTGGGGCCAACGTCCTGACTTTC. It yields the protein CARSLAGQPGANVLTF.

This clonotype was recorded many times. The chain combines TRBV6-4 with TRBJ1-2; D remains ambiguous. Per germline, CDR1 MRHNA and CDR2 SNTAGT. There are 13 residues in the CDR3. Trimming cost V 4 bases and J 4 bases, with 10 bases left between them. The CDR3 DNA reads as TGTGCCAGCAGTGTCGAAGTCGGCTATGGCTACACCTTC. Encoded protein: CASSVEVGYGYTF.